These 9 T cell receptor beta chains share one sample of origin, sequenced in a study of beta chain features in type 1 diabetes. Isolated RNA was reverse transcribed in full, so expressed TCRB transcripts were sequenced. Sequenced by immunoSEQ multiplex PCR; TCRdb stores in-frame clones only, minus some. The sample records hundreds of thousands of clones, 14% being singletons. Sequenced material: central memory CD4+ T cells from blood. The receptors were gathered from a man aged 25 to 40 in good health.

The V call is TRBV15, the J call TRBJ2-2; 16 bases fit TRBD2. After removal of 1 base from V and 0 bases from J, the junction contained 11 bases not matched to a gene. Per the germline V gene, CDR1 is LNHNV and CDR2 is YYDKDF (reference sequence). The CDR3 has 22 amino acids. The CDR3 loop reads CATSRVVKGGTSGRANTGELFF. CDR3 nucleotides: TGTGCCACCAGCAGAGTTGTTAAAGGAGGGACTAGCGGGAGGGCGAACACCGGGGAGCTGTTTTTT.

This clone was picked up a small number of times. V and J are TRBV5-1 and TRBJ2-6; D is perhaps TRBD1 or TRBD2 (7 bases each). V dropped 4 bases and J dropped 0 bases, with 23 bases sitting between them. Germline-derived CDR1 and CDR2 are SGHRS and YFSETQ. The CDR3 totals 20 residues. The CDR3 coding sequence is TGCGCCAGCAGCCGCAGCAGCTTGCCAGGGGGGGCCTCTGGGGCCAACGTCCTGACTTTC. It yields the protein CASSRSSLPGGASGANVLTF.

This clone was counted a few times. V gene TRBV5-1 combines with J gene TRBJ2-7, with 7 nucleotides matching TRBD1. CDR1 is SGHRS, CDR2 YFSETQ, per germline. V lost 4 bases to trimming and J lost 2 bases; unmatched junction nucleotides: 3. CDR3 length: 13 amino acids. CDR3 region: CASSGGQAYEQYF. CDR3 in DNA: TGCGCCAGCAGCGGAGGACAGGCCTACGAGCAGTACTTC.

In this sample, this clone turned up a few times. It is likely a read error: a sequence one base away is far more abundant. The chain is built from TRBV5-1 and TRBJ2-7; 7 bases fit TRBD1. After removal of 0 bases from V and 5 bases from J, the junction contained 14 bases not matched to a gene. The CDR3 covers 17 residues. CDR1 is SGHRS and CDR2 is YFSETQ in the germline V gene. In DNA form, the CDR3 reads TGCGCCAGCAGCTTGGACAGGGGTTTCTCGGATTCGGACGAGCAGTACTTC. Amino acids: CASSLDRGFSDSDEQYF. Filled out from reference TRBV5-1 and TRBJ2-7, the complete variable domain reads KAGVTQTPRYLIKTRGQQVTLSCSPISGHRSVSWYQQTPGQGLQFLFEYFSETQRNKGNFPGRFSGRQFSNSRSEMNVSTLELGDSALYLCASSLDRGFSDSDEQYFGPGTRLTVT.

In its sample, this clone was seen a few times. The CDR3 DNA is TGTGCCAGCAAGAGCGGGAATCAAGAGACCCAGTACTTC. This gives the protein CASKSGNQETQYF. The rearrangement links TRBV6-1 to TRBJ2-5; the match to TRBD2 covers 7 bases. This CDR3 has 13 amino acids. The germline V gene encodes CDR1 MNHNS and CDR2 SASEGT. Trimming took 7 bases from V and 2 from J; bases not matched to a gene: 4.

The CDR3 bases are TGTGCCAGCAGCGACGGTGGGGCAGGGGCGTTTAATGAGCAGTTCTTC. Protein sequence: CASSDGGAGAFNEQFF. This chain connects TRBV6-6 to TRBJ2-1, with D perhaps TRBD1 (6 bases). V was trimmed by 6 bases and J by 7 bases, leaving 22 bases between them. Germline V gene sequence: CDR1 MNHNY, CDR2 SVGAGI (reference sequence). CDR3 size: 16 residues.

V gene TRBV7-9 combines with J gene TRBJ2-1; no firm D call. V lost 4 bases, J lost 6 bases, and 4 bases lay in between. CDR1 is SEHNR, CDR2 FQNEAQ, per germline (reference sequence). The CDR3 spans 11 residues. Here the CDR3 reads CASSSSNEQFF. The DNA for the CDR3 is TGTGCCAGCAGCTCAAGCAATGAGCAGTTCTTC.

This chain joins TRBV19 and TRBJ2-7, with 9 bases that match TRBD1. Germline loops: CDR1 LNHDA, CDR2 SQIVND (reference sequence). The CDR3 has 15 residues. V lost 0 bases, J lost 1 base, and 1 base stayed unmatched. CDR3 sequence: CASSIDGTGSYEQYF. The CDR3 coding sequence is TGTGCCAGTAGTATAGATGGGACAGGGTCCTACGAGCAGTACTTC.

The table lists this clone with many counts. The chain uses TRBV12-5 and TRBJ2-1; D call uncertain. V was pared by 5 bases and J by 8 bases, with 13 bases between. This CDR3 is built from 13 residues. In germline, CDR1 is LGHNT, CDR2 FRNRAP. CDR3 in amino acids: CASGPSSFDEQFF. The CDR3 DNA reads TGTGCTAGTGGTCCCTCGAGTTTCGATGAGCAGTTCTTC.